The T cell receptor beta chain under discussion was sequenced for a study of T cells in Graves' hyperthyroidism and ophthalmopathy. Study-wide results and caveats: Peripheral blood also featured most of the thyroid clonotypes expanded above 0.001.

Amplification of TCR beta CDR3 regions used RNA as the template. Primed by the HTBI set, a first-round RT-PCR was run on the TCR CDR3. MiXCR, applied by TCRdb to the multiplex PCR reads, yields one record per CDR3 protein. This table has 500,000 to 750,000 distinct CDR3 sequences, approximately 14% appearing once. Orbital computed tomography, thyroid ultrasound, serum thyroxine and TRAb, and clinical symptoms together informed the diagnoses. Isolation of PBMCs was performed on 8.5 to 10 ml fresh peripheral blood. This CDR3 region has 13 residues. Germline CDR1 and CDR2: DFQATT and SNEGSKA (reference sequence). About this clonotype: The antigen is unknown. This could be a read error, since a much larger clone is one nucleotide away.

This clonotype originated in a woman aged 25 to 39 with Graves' hyperthyroidism. The V call is TRBV20-1, the J call TRBJ2-7; the D gene is possibly TRBD2 (6 bases). Sequencing used blood. The CDR3 bases are TGCAGCGTTGCTGGGAGGTTAACCTACGAGCAGTACTTC. Amino acids: CSVAGRLTYEQYF.